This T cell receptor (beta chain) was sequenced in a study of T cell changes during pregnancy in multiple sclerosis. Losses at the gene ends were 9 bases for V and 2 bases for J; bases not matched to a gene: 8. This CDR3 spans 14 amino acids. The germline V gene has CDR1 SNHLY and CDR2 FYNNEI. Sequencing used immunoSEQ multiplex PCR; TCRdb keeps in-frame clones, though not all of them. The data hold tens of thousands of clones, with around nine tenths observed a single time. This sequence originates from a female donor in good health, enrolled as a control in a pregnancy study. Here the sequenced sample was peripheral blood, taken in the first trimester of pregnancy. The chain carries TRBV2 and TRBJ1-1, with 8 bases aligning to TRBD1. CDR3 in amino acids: CARAGTGENTEAFF. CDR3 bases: TGTGCCAGAGCCGGGACAGGAGAAAACACTGAAGCTTTCTTT.